This T cell receptor (beta chain) was obtained from a study of spatial heterogeneity in lung cancer. Study context: Beta-chain sequences were consistently detected more often than alpha-chain sequences. The study observed each unique TCR and UMI combination more than ten times on average in raw reads. Whole-study results and caveats: Counts that tracked tumor mutation counts were those of expanded intratumoral alpha and beta TCRs.

This clonotype was recorded many times. Its specificity is not known. TCRdb recomputed calls from the 5' RACE reads with MiXCR, one row per CDR3 protein. The table has approximately 6,700 distinct CDR3 sequences, 1.3% seen once. Time point reported: sample taken at primary tumor resection. The input material, whole RNA from tumor, nontumor lung or frozen PBMC, was sequenced unsorted. The CDR3 spans 15 residues. In germline, CDR1 is SGHTA, CDR2 FQGNSA. The V and J ends lost 4 bases and 0 bases respectively, with 13 bases between them. The chain combines TRBV7-2 with TRBJ2-7, with no clear D. The TCR sequence derives from a male donor with early-stage non-small cell lung cancer. The sample here was lung tumor tissue, taken at surgery. CDR3 sequence: CASSSLGDLSYEQYF. For the CDR3, the DNA is TGTGCCAGCAGCTCCCTTGGAGATCTCTCCTACGAGCAGTACTTC.